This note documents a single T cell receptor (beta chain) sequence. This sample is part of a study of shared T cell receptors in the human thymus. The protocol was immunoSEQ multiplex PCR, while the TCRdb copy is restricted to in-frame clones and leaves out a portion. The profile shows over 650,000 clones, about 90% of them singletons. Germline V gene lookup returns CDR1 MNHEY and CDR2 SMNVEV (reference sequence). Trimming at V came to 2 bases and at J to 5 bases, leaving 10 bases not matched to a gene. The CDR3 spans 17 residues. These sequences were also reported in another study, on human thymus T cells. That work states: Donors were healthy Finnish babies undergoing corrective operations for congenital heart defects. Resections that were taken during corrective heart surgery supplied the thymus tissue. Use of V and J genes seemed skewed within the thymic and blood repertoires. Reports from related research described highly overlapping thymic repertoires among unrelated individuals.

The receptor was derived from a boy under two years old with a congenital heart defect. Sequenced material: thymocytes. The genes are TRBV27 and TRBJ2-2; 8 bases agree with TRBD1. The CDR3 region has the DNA TGTGCCAGCAGTTTAGGAGCCAGGGGGCGGGATACCGGGGAGCTGTTTTTT. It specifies CASSLGARGRDTGELFF.